This T cell receptor beta chain is from a study of cytomegalovirus exposure and HLA in healthy donors. Findings and limits, study-wide: The study put under 200 TCR beta chains on its list as cytomegalovirus-associated. Later analysis identified a missense DCLRE1C variant that was linked to TCR beta V- and J-gene trimming. Many donors shared some public TCRs, even though most TCR sequences were rare.

The germline V gene encodes CDR1 ENHRY and CDR2 SYGVKD. This CDR3 has 11 residues. Trimming removed 7 bases at V and 1 base at J, with 5 bases between. Both 60 Vbeta primers and 13 Jbeta primers went into the PCR. Method: immunoSEQ multiplex PCR; TCRdb's copy keeps in-frame clones and lacks some. The sample shows some 110,000 clones, and about 4% sits with its ten largest clones. For this clone: Its specificity is not known.

Sequenced: PBMCs. V is TRBV10-3 and J is TRBJ2-7; D call uncertain. The TCR originated in a man aged 25 to 45 in good health and CMV-seronegative. CDR3 region: CAIMQSYEQYF. The CDR3 nucleotides read TGTGCCATCATGCAGTCCTACGAGCAGTACTTC.